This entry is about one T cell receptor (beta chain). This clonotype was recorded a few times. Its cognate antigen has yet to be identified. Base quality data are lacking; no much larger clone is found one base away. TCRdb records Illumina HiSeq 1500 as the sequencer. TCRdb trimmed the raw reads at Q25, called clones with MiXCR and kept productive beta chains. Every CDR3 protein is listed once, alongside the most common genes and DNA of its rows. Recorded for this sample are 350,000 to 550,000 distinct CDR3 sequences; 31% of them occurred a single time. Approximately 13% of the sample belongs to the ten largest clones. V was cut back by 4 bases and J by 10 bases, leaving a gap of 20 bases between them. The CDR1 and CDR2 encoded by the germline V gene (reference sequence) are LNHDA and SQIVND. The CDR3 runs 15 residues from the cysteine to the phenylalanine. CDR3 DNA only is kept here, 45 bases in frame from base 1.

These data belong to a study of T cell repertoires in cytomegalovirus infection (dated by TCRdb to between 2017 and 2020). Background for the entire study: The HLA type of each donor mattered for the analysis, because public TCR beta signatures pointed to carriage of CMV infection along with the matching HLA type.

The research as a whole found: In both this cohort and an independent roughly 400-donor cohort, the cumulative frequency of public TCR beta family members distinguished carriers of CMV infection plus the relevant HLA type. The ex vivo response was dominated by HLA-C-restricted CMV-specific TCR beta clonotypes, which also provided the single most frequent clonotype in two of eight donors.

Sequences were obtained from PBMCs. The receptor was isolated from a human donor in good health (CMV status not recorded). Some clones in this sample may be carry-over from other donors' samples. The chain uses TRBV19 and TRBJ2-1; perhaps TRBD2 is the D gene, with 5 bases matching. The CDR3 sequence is CASSTHDPKGEEQFF. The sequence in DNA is TGTGCCAGTAGTACCCATGACCCCAAGGGAGAGGAGCAGTTCTTC.